The following is a T cell receptor (beta chain) sequence with its context. This specimen belongs to a study of T-cell reconstitution after alpha-beta-depleted transplantation in children. Preparation of the TCRbeta library used unique molecular identifiers. TCRdb processed the PCR reads anew with MiXCR; each CDR3 protein has one entry. In the table there are around 800,000 distinct CDR3 sequences, approximately 15% of which are singletons. This sequence was found in a male patient younger than 18 who had a stem cell transplant for acute lymphoblastic leukemia, so the T cells may come from the graft donor. Here the sequenced sample was PBMCs, mostly from graft donor cells, taken 360 days after TCRalphabeta/CD19-depleted stem cell transplant.

This CDR3 reads CASSHNFGLATYEQYF. CDR3 in DNA: TGTGCCAGCTCGCACAATTTCGGTCTAGCGACCTACGAGCAGTACTTC. The chain couples TRBV18 to TRBJ2-7; D is possibly TRBD2 (6 bases). This CDR3 has 16 residues. The germline V and J ends were trimmed by 6 bases and 2 bases, with 20 bases remaining between them. Per germline, CDR1 KGHSH and CDR2 LQKENI. Complete variable domain (other parts from reference TRBV18 and TRBJ2-7): NAGVMQNPRHLVRRRGQEARLRCSPMKGHSHVYWYRQLPEEGLKFMVYLQKENIIDESGMPKERFSAEFPKEGPSILRIQQVVRGDSAAYFCASSHNFGLATYEQYFGPGTRLTVT.